Described below is a single TCR beta chain sequence and its context. The sample is drawn from a study of blood T cell repertoires in COVID-19. Across the study: Collection of acute and convalescent COVID-19 samples took place in the United States, Italy and Spain.

TCRdb's table, derived via immunoSEQ multiplex PCR, lists solely in-frame clones and lacks some. Seen here are some 130,000 clones, over 60% observed once, and the top ten hold approximately 2%. V was clipped by 1 base and J by 8 bases, with 17 bases between them. Germline V lookup: CDR1 KGHSH, CDR2 LQKENI. This CDR3 has 15 amino acids. This chain uses TRBV18 with TRBJ1-2; TRBD1 is a possible D gene (6 bases). Sequenced material: peripheral blood. The receptor's source is a woman in her 70s with acute or convalescent COVID-19. CDR3 loop: CASSPQARGEYGYTF. In DNA form, the CDR3 reads TGTGCCAGCTCACCACAAGCCAGGGGAGAGTACGGCTACACCTTC.